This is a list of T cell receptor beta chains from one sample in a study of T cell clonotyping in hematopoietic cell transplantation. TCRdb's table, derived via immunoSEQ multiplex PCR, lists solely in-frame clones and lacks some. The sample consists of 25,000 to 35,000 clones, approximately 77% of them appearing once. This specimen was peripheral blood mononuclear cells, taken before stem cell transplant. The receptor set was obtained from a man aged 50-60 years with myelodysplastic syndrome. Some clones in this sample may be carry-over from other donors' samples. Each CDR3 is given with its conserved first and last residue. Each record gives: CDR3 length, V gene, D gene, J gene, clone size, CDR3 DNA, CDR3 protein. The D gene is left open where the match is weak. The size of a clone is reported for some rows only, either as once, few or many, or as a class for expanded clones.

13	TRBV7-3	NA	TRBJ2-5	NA	TGTGCCAGCAGCTTAACGCTTGGAGAGACCCAGTACTTC	CASSLTLGETQYF
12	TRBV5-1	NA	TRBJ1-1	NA	TGCGCCAGCAGTAAACAAAACACTGAAGCTTTCTTT	CASSKQNTEAFF
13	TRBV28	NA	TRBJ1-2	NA	TGTGCCAGCTGTACGCGGAACAACTATGGCTACACCTTC	CASCTRNNYGYTF
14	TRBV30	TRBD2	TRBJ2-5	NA	TGTGCCTGGAGTCCGGCGGGGGGACAAGAGACCCAGTACTTC	CAWSPAGGQETQYF
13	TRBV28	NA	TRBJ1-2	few	TGTGCCAGCAGTTTAGGACAGCACTATGGCTACACCTTC	CASSLGQHYGYTF
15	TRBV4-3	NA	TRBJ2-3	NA	TGCGCCAGCAGCCGGAGCGACGCCGGCACAGATACGCAGTATTTT	CASSRSDAGTDTQYF
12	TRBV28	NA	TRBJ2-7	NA	TGTGCCAGCAGTTTAGAGGGCTACGAGCAGTACTTC	CASSLEGYEQYF
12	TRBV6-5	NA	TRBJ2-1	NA	TGTGCCAGCAGTAACCCAGGGAACAAGCAGTTCTTC	CASSNPGNKQFF
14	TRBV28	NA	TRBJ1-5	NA	TGTGCCAGCAGTCCGACACTTTTCAATCAGCCCCAGCATTTT	CASSPTLFNQPQHF
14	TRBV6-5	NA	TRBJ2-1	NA	TGTGCCAGCAGTTACTCCTTGGCCCTCAATGAGCAGTTCTTC	CASSYSLALNEQFF
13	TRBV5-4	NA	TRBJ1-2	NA	TGTGCCAGCAGCTTGGACTACAGCGATGGCTACACCTTC	CASSLDYSDGYTF
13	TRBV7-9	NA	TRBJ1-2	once	TGTGCCAGCAGCCTGGGGGGGGGCCATGGCTACACCTTC	CASSLGGGHGYTF
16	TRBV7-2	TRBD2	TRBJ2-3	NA	TGTGCCAGCAGCTTGATAGCGGGAGGGCGCACAGATACGCAGTATTTT	CASSLIAGGRTDTQYF
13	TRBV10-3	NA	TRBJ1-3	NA	TGTGCCTCTGTTGGCCTCTCTGGAAACACCATATATTTT	CASVGLSGNTIYF
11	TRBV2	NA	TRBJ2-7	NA	TGTGCCAGCAGGGCCGGCAACGAGCAGTACTTC	CASRAGNEQYF
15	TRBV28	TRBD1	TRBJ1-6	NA	TGTGCCAGCAGTTTCTTGCGACAGGGCAATTCACCCCTCCACTTT	CASSFLRQGNSPLHF
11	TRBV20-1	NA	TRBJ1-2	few	TGCAGTGCCCGACAGGAGGGTGGCTACACCTTC	CSARQEGGYTF
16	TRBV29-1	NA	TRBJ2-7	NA	TGCAGCGTTGCTTCAATCCGGGACACCCAGTCGGGGGAGCAGTACTTC	CSVASIRDTQSGEQYF
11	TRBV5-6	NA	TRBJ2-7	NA	TGTGCCAGCAGCTTCAGCTACGAGCAGTACTTC	CASSFSYEQYF
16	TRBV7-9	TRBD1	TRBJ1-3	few	TGTGCCAGCAGCTTGGGACAGAGCCACTCTGGAAACACCATATATTTT	CASSLGQSHSGNTIYF
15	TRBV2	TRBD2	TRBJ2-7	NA	TGTGCCAGCAGAGCAGGGACGGGGGGGTCCTACGAGCAGTACTTC	CASRAGTGGSYEQYF
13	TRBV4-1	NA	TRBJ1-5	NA	TGCGCCAGCAGCCAAGAAGCACCCCAGCCCCAGCATTTT	CASSQEAPQPQHF
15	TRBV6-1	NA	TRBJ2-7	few	TGTGCCAGCAGTGGGCGGGACAGAAAACCTTACGAGCAGTACTTC	CASSGRDRKPYEQYF